This is a list of T cell receptor beta chains from one sample in a study of type 1 and type 2 diabetes patients. In TCRdb, the multiplex PCR reads were re-called with MiXCR into one record per CDR3 protein. The sample consists of 250,000 or so distinct CDR3 sequences, around 47% of them appearing once. The sequencing sample was made of peripheral blood mononuclear cells (PBMCs). The receptors originated from a man aged 18 to 29 with type 2 diabetes. Each CDR3 is given with its conserved first and last residue. Fields, in order: clone size, D gene, V gene, J gene, CDR3 DNA, CDR3 protein. A D gene is named only where the DNA matches it firmly. Only part of the rows carry a size: once, few, many, or a class if the clone is expanded.

few,NA,TRBV12-3/TRBV12-4,TRBJ1-1,TGTGCCAGCAGTTTGAGCCAGGGAGAGGCTTTCTTT,CASSLSQGEAFF
NA,NA,TRBV29-1,TRBJ1-1,TGCAGCGTTGACCCTGACAGTTTCAACACTGAAGCTTTCTTT,CSVDPDSFNTEAFF
NA,NA,TRBV7-9,TRBJ2-7,TGTGCCAGCAGCTTAGGTTCAGGGGGGTACGAGCAGTACTTC,CASSLGSGGYEQYF
many,TRBD1,TRBV7-8,TRBJ2-7,TGTGCCAGCAGCTTTGGGACAGGGGTTTCGAATACCTACGAGCAGTACTTC,CASSFGTGVSNTYEQYF
once,TRBD1,TRBV10-3,TRBJ1-6,TGTGCCATCAGTGAGGACAGGGGTAATTTACCCCTCCACTTT,CAISEDRGNLPLHF
NA,NA,TRBV5-1,TRBJ2-3,TGCGCCAGCAGCCAAAGACTAGGGTCAGATACGCAGTATTTT,CASSQRLGSDTQYF
medium-sized,NA,TRBV7-6,TRBJ1-2,TGTGCCAGCTTCTTTCGGTGGGGCTATGGCTACACCTTC,CASFFRWGYGYTF
NA,NA,TRBV30,TRBJ2-1,TGTGCCTGGAGTGTCGGACTGTTTGAGCAGCTCTTC,CAWSVGLFEQLF
many,NA,TRBV25-1,TRBJ1-1,TGTGCCAGCTACCACCTCCGTGAAGCTTTCTTT,CASYHLREAFF
NA,NA,TRBV2,TRBJ1-1,TGTGCCAGCACCGAGGGTCCGAGGGACACTGAAGCTTTCTTT,CASTEGPRDTEAFF
NA,NA,TRBV10-1,TRBJ2-3,TGCGCCAGCAGTGACGAGGGGGCAGATACGCAGTATTTT,CASSDEGADTQYF
many,TRBD1,TRBV7-8,TRBJ2-7,TGTGCCAGCAGCCGAGGGACAGCATACGAGCAGTACTTC,CASSRGTAYEQYF
NA,TRBD2,TRBV6-5,TRBJ2-5,TGTGCCAGTGCTCCTAGCGGGGGGGCGGAGACCCAGTACTTC,CASAPSGGAETQYF
few,NA,TRBV7-2,TRBJ1-1,TGTGCCAGCAGCTTAACCGAAGGCACTGAAGCTTTCTTT,CASSLTEGTEAFF
NA,TRBD1,TRBV5-1,TRBJ1-4,TGCGCCAGCAGCTTGGAACAGGGGAGGGATGAAAAACTGTTTTTT,CASSLEQGRDEKLFF
NA,NA,TRBV7-2,TRBJ2-7,TGTGCCAGCAGCCCCCGACTAGGAACCTACGAGCAGTACTTC,CASSPRLGTYEQYF
few,NA,TRBV19,TRBJ1-3,TGTGCCAGTAGTATTCTCGGCAGGGGAGGAAACACCATATATTTT,CASSILGRGGNTIYF
few,NA,TRBV6-1,TRBJ1-5,TGTGCCAGCAGTACAACAGGGTTGGGTCAGCCCCAGCATTTT,CASSTTGLGQPQHF
NA,NA,TRBV12-3/TRBV12-4,TRBJ1-1,TGTGCCAGCAGTGATACAGGGTGGAACACTGAAGCTTTCTTT,CASSDTGWNTEAFF
few,NA,TRBV18,TRBJ2-7,TGTGCCAGCTCACCCCCCACCTCCTACGAGCAGTACTTC,CASSPPTSYEQYF
NA,TRBD2,TRBV4-2,TRBJ2-3,TGTGCCAGCAGCCAAGAGGGGACGCTAGCGGGATGGGGGGAGACAGATACGCAGTATTTT,CASSQEGTLAGWGETDTQYF
few,TRBD2,TRBV2,TRBJ2-5,TGTGCCAGCAGGGGCGGGGGGGCGTGGGAGACCCAGTACTTC,CASRGGGAWETQYF
NA,NA,TRBV27,TRBJ2-5,TGTGCCAGCAGTCCCTCCGGCCCTTTTAGACAAGAGACCCAGTACTTC,CASSPSGPFRQETQYF
NA,NA,TRBV2,TRBJ1-6,TGTGCCTCTTCCTCGGGACGCAGCCTCCACTTT,CASSSGRSLHF
NA,TRBD1,TRBV15,TRBJ1-5,TGTGCCACCAGCACAGGGGGCGGCAATCAGCCCCAGCATTTT,CATSTGGGNQPQHF
NA,TRBD2,TRBV10-3,TRBJ2-5,TGTGCCATCAGTGAGGGTCGAGCGGGAGTTTGGGAGACCCAGTACTTC,CAISEGRAGVWETQYF
many,TRBD1,TRBV7-2,TRBJ2-7,TGTGCCAGCAGCTTGACCGGGACAGGGGGCGGACCAATCTCCTACGAGCAGTACTTC,CASSLTGTGGGPISYEQYF
few,NA,TRBV20-1,TRBJ1-4,TGCAGCCGGGAAATCAATGAAAAACTGTTTTTT,CSREINEKLFF
NA,TRBD1,TRBV5-1,TRBJ1-2,TGCGCCAGCAGCTTCGGACAGGGAGTCAACTATGGCTACACCTTC,CASSFGQGVNYGYTF
many,NA,TRBV7-2,TRBJ2-5,TGTGCCAGCAGCTTAGGGGGCGGAGGAGAGACCCAGTACTTC,CASSLGGGGETQYF
NA,TRBD1,TRBV18,TRBJ2-7,TGTGCCAGCTCACCACCCGGACAGGGGGCATACGAGCAGTACTTC,CASSPPGQGAYEQYF
NA,NA,TRBV2,TRBJ1-5,TGTGCCAGCAAAATGGGGGGAAATCAGCCCCAGCATTTT,CASKMGGNQPQHF
NA,TRBD1,TRBV25-1,TRBJ1-4,TGTGCCAGCAGCCCCATCGAGGGCAGGGGGAATGAAAAACTGTTTTTT,CASSPIEGRGNEKLFF
NA,NA,TRBV29-1,TRBJ2-7,TGCAGCGTTGCCGGCACGCAAACCTACGAGCAGTACTTC,CSVAGTQTYEQYF
few,NA,TRBV14,TRBJ1-2,TGTGCCAGCAGCCAAGATCCCGGGGCAAGCCATGGCTACACCTTC,CASSQDPGASHGYTF
NA,NA,TRBV20-1,TRBJ1-5,TGCAGTGCTAGAGGGCGGCATAGCAATCAGCCCCAGCATTTT,CSARGRHSNQPQHF
few,TRBD2,TRBV2,TRBJ2-3,TGTGCCAGCAGTGAAGAATGGCTAGCGGGAGACACAGATACGCAGTATTTT,CASSEEWLAGDTDTQYF
few,TRBD1,TRBV6-6,TRBJ2-7,TGTGCCAGCAGCCAGACAGGGCACGAGCAGTACTTC,CASSQTGHEQYF
NA,NA,TRBV14,TRBJ2-7,TGTGCCAGCAGCCAAAACTACGTCGAGCAGTACTTC,CASSQNYVEQYF
few,TRBD1,TRBV25-1,TRBJ2-7,TGTGCCAGCAGGATCGCAGGGGGCAACTACGAGCAGTATTTC,CASRIAGGNYEQYF
NA,NA,TRBV20-1,TRBJ1-5,TGCAGTGCTAGCGGGTCGCAGGGTCAGCCCCAGCATTTT,CSASGSQGQPQHF
NA,TRBD1,TRBV7-9,TRBJ2-3,TGTGCTAGCAGCAACAGGGGGCCCACAGATACGCAGTATTTT,CASSNRGPTDTQYF